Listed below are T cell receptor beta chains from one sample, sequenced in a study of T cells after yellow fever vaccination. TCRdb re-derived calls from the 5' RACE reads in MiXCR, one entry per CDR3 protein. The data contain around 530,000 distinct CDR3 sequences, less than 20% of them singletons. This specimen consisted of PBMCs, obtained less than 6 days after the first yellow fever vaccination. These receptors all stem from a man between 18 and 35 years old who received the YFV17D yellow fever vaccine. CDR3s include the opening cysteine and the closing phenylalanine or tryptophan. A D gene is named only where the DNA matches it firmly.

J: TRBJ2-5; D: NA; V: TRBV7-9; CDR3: CASSWGQEGSETQYF
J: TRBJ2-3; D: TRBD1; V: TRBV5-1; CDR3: CASSPGGQGVIADTQYF
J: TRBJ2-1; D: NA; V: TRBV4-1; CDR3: CASSQDPGKSYNEQFF
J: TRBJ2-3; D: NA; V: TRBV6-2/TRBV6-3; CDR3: CASSLRQAAGDTQYF
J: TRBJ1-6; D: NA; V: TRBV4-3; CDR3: CASSQDHLGQYNSPLHF
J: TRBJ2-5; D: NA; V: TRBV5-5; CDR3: CACGIRGTETQYF
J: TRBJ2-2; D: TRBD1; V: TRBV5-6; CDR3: CASSFLGQGEVTGELFF
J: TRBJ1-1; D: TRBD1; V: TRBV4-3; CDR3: CASSRHRQGQEAFF
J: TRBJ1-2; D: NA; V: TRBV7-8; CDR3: CASSLERASLYGYTF
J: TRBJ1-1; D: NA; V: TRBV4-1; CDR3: CASSHQAENTEAFF
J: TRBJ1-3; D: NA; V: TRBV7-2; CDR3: CASTPGSGNTIYF
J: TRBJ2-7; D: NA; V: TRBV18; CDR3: CASSPPSTVRYEQYF
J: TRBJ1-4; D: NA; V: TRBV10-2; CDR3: CASSVTGREKLFF
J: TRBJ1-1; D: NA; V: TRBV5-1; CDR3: CASSGGLGPQNTEAFF
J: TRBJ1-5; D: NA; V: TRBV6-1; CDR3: CATSGGAQQPQHF
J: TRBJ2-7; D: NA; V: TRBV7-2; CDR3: CASSLGGTLFTYEQYF
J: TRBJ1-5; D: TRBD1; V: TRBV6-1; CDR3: CASSRGQGWKPQHF
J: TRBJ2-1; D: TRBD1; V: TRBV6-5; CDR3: CASSPSRTGSSYNEQFF
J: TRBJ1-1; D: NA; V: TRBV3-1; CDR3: CASSQVFKVTGPNTEAFF
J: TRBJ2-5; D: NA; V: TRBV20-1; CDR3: CSARGGNEETQYF
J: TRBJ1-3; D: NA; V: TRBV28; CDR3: CATGSRGNTIYF
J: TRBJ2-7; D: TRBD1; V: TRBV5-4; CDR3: CASSPSGQGGDEQYF
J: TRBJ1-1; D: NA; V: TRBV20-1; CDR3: CSARGQAFF
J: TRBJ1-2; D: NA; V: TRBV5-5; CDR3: CASSVRDGLYGYTF
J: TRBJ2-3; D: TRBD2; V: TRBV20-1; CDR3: CSAALAGSTDTQYF
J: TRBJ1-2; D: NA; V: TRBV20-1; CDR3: CSANLQSYGYTF
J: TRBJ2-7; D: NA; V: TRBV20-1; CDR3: CSARTVHATNLYEQYF
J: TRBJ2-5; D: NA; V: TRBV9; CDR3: CASSADPGDSETQYF
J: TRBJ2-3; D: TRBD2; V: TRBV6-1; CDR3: CASRLAGAINTQYF
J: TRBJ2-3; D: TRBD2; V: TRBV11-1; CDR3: CASSEGLAGASDTQYF
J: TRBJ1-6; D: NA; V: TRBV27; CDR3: CASKLGTGRALHF
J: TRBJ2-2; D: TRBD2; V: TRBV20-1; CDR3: CSASLAGGGGELFF
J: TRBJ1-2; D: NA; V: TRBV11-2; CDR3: CASSLRASGYLNYGYTF